Listed here are 2 T cell receptor beta chains from one sample, sequenced in a study of blood T cell repertoires in COVID-19. The assay was immunoSEQ multiplex PCR, and TCRdb's table has in-frame clones only and misses some. The sample shows approximately 380,000 clones, around 84% of them seen only once. Sequencing was done on a sample of peripheral blood. These receptors originate from a woman aged 18-35 years with acute or convalescent COVID-19.

V and J are TRBV3-1 (or the pseudogene TRBV3-2) and TRBJ1-2; TRBD1 matches at 10 bases. Germline CDR1 LGHDT, CDR2 YNNKEL (reference sequence). Trimming took 5 bases from V and 6 from J; bases not matched to a gene: 6. This CDR3 has 14 amino acids. CDR3 DNA sequence: TGTGCCAGCAGCTTTCGGACAGGGGGAGATGGCTACACCTTC. Amino acids: CASSFRTGGDGYTF.

The chain has TRBV12-5 and TRBJ1-1; 7 positions agree with TRBD1. Germline V gives CDR1 LGHNT, CDR2 FRNRAP. Unmatched junction bases numbered 5, after V lost 7 bases and J lost 3 bases. The CDR3 extends over 13 amino acids. CDR3 loop: CASATQGDTEAFF. CDR3 nucleotide sequence: TGTGCTAGTGCTACCCAGGGGGACACTGAAGCTTTCTTT. The full variable domain, completed using reference TRBV12-5 and TRBJ1-1, is DARVTQTPRHKVTEMGQEVTMRCQPILGHNTVFWYRQTMMQGLELLAYFRNRAPLDDSGMPKDRFSAEMPDATLATLKIQPSEPRDSAVYFCASATQGDTEAFFGQGTRLTVV.